Listed below are T cell receptor beta chains from one sample, sequenced in a study of blood T cell repertoires in COVID-19. Assay used: immunoSEQ multiplex PCR; TCRdb lists only in-frame clones, some missing. The sample has a few hundred thousand clones, 80% to 90% seen once. Input material: PBMCs or T cells enriched from blood (not recorded which). All receptors derive from a woman aged 45-59 years with acute COVID-19. CDR3s include the opening cysteine and the closing phenylalanine or tryptophan. The D gene is left open where the match is weak.

14,TRBD1,TRBJ1-5,TRBV7-6,TGTGCCAGCAGCTTAGCCGACAGGGATCAGCCCCAGCATTTT,CASSLADRDQPQHF
11,TRBD1,TRBJ1-1,TRBV20-1,TGCAGTGCCCCAGACAGGGCTGAGGCTTTCTTT,CSAPDRAEAFF
15,-,TRBJ2-6,TRBV6-5,TGTGCCAGCAGACCCCACAGCTCTGGGGCCAACGTCCTGACTTTC,CASRPHSSGANVLTF
14,-,TRBJ1-3,TRBV25-1,TGTGCCAGCAGTGAAGCTGGGCTTGGAAACACCATATATTTT,CASSEAGLGNTIYF
13,-,TRBJ1-1,TRBV6-5,TGTGCCAGCAATATCAGGGTCGGCACTGAAGCTTTCTTT,CASNIRVGTEAFF
15,-,TRBJ2-1,TRBV7-2,TGTGCCAGCAGCTCCGCCGGGTACCCGTACAATGAGCAGTTCTTC,CASSSAGYPYNEQFF
13,TRBD1,TRBJ1-1,TRBV6-2/TRBV6-3,TGTGCCAGCAGGCCTAGACAGGGGACTGAAGCTTTCTTT,CASRPRQGTEAFF
13,-,TRBJ2-7,TRBV10-3,TGTGCCATCGGGACTCCCTCTTCCTACGAGCAGTACTTC,CAIGTPSSYEQYF
15,TRBD2,TRBJ2-1,TRBV28,TGTGCCAGCAGTACAGCGGGAGGTCCTTACAATGAGCAGTTCTTC,CASSTAGGPYNEQFF
16,-,TRBJ2-3,TRBV3-1/TRBV3-2,TGTGCCAGCAGCCAAGATTCCTCCTCTAGCACAGATACGCAGTATTTT,CASSQDSSSSTDTQYF